Presented here are 29 T cell receptor beta chains from one specimen sequenced in a study of cytomegalovirus exposure and HLA in healthy donors (dated by TCRdb to 2016 to 2017). Libraries were built with the immunoSEQ multiplex PCR assay. The multiplex PCR relied on a mix of 60 forward primers for TCR Vbeta segments and 13 reverse primers for TCR Jbeta segments. The table was pulled from immuneACCESS by TCRdb, which kept in-frame rearrangements only. Such tables lose some clones; where checked, under half of the loss comes from unresolved V genes, and the rest has no known cause. In all, the sample holds around 130,000 clones, and around 77% of those were seen once. Roughly 1.9% of the sample lies in the top ten. Sequencing input: PBMCs. Every receptor here comes from a woman in her fifties or sixties in good health and CMV-seronegative.

J is TRBJ2-2 and V is TRBV13; 13 bases map to TRBD2. The CDR3 contains 17 residues. Per germline, CDR1 PRHDT and CDR2 FYEKMQ (reference sequence). V shed 2 bases, J shed 3 bases, and the junction held 3 bases outside the gene matches. DNA of the CDR3: TGTGCCAGCAGCTTAAAGACTAGCGGGAGGTACACCGGGGAGCTGTTTTTT. It specifies CASSLKTSGRYTGELFF.

The chain uses TRBV7-8 and TRBJ2-1; possibly TRBD1 for D (5 bases). Per the germline V gene, CDR1 is SGHVS and CDR2 is FQNEAQ. The CDR3 sequence is 15 residues long. V was trimmed by 0 bases and J by 4 bases, leaving 10 bases between them. CDR3 DNA: TGTGCCAGCAGCTTAGCGAGAAGGGGATACAATGAGCAGTTCTTC. It yields the protein CASSLARRGYNEQFF.

The V and J genes are TRBV11-3 and TRBJ2-1; TRBD2 aligns across 9 bases. With V trimmed by 0 bases and J by 9 bases, 12 bases remained unmatched. CDR1 is SGHNT, CDR2 YENEEA, per germline. The CDR3 sequence is 17 residues long. The CDR3 DNA follows: TGTGCCAGCAGCTTAGAACTAGCGGGCCGTATGGCCCGTGAGCAGTTCTTC. Amino acid sequence: CASSLELAGRMAREQFF.

The chain couples TRBV29-1 to TRBJ2-7, with 7 bases lining up with TRBD2. The V and J ends lost 7 bases and 2 bases, in that order; junction bases with no gene match: 8. Germline V gene data show CDR1 as SQVTM and CDR2 as ANQGSEA. This CDR3 is 13 amino acids long. CDR3: CSALAGETYEQYV. The CDR3 nucleotides read TGCAGCGCTTTGGCGGGAGAAACCTACGAGCAGTACGTC.

The CDR3 sequence is CSVYVGGQFF. The CDR3 DNA is TGCAGCGTCTACGTAGGGGGGCAGTTCTTC. The chain uses TRBV29-1 and TRBJ2-1; tentatively, D is TRBD1 (6 bases). Germline CDR1 is SQVTM and CDR2 is ANQGSEA. V lost 6 bases, J lost 12 bases, and 12 bases lay in between. The CDR3 is 10 residues long.

This rearrangement joins TRBV6-1 to TRBJ2-5, with 11 positions matching TRBD2. CDR3 length equals 15 residues. The V gene's germline CDR1 is MNHNS and CDR2 SASEGT. CDR3 amino acids: CAGGNSGRASETQYF. The DNA of the CDR3 is TGTGCGGGGGGGAATAGCGGGAGGGCCTCGGAGACCCAGTACTTC.

The rearrangement links TRBV7-2 to TRBJ2-1; TRBD2 matches at 8 bases. CDR1 SGHTA and CDR2 FQGNSA come from the germline V gene. Trimming cost V 5 bases and J 6 bases; bases outside gene matches: 9. The CDR3 totals 15 residues. CDR3 loop: CASSIPGRAGNEQFF. The CDR3 coding sequence is TGTGCCAGCAGCATCCCCGGGAGGGCCGGCAATGAGCAGTTCTTC.

The chain is built from TRBV4-1 and TRBJ2-1; TRBD1 agrees at 9 bases. CDR3 length: 16 residues. V lost 3 bases, J lost 2 bases, and 5 bases stayed unmatched. Germline CDR1 and CDR2: MGHRA and YSYEKL. The CDR3, as DNA: TGCGCCAGCAGCCAGATGGGACAGGGCACCTACAATGAGCAGTTCTTC. Protein: CASSQMGQGTYNEQFF.

V is TRBV5-1 and J is TRBJ2-2, with 7 nucleotides matching TRBD2. The germline CDR1 and CDR2 sequences are SGHRS and YFSETQ. Losses at the gene ends were 1 base for V and 7 bases for J; bases not matched to a gene: 1. This CDR3 contains 13 residues. The CDR3 coding sequence is TGCGCCAGCAGCTTGCTAGCGGTCGGGGAGCTGTTTTTT. Encoded protein: CASSLLAVGELFF.

The chain links TRBV19 to TRBJ2-3, with 10 nucleotides matching TRBD2. The CDR3 sequence is 16 residues long. With V trimmed by 9 bases and J by 7 bases, 16 bases remained unmatched. The V gene's germline CDR1 is LNHDA and CDR2 SQIVND (reference sequence). CDR3 sequence reads: CASRPKRAGGPNTQYF. The CDR3 nucleotides read TGTGCCAGCCGCCCAAAACGAGCGGGAGGGCCTAATACGCAGTATTTT.

CDR3 region: CASSPGTGTTEAFF. The CDR3 DNA is TGTGCCAGCAGTCCCGGGACAGGTACCACTGAAGCTTTCTTT. The chain employs TRBV6-6 and TRBJ1-1, with 8 bases lining up with TRBD1. V dropped 5 bases and J dropped 4; count of bases not matched to a gene: 6. Per the germline V gene, CDR1 is MNHNY and CDR2 is SVGAGI (reference sequence). The CDR3 is 14 amino acids.

The gene calls are TRBV4-3 and TRBJ1-5, with a possible D match to TRBD1 (5 bases). This CDR3 is 16 amino acids long. V lost 0 bases and J lost 5, with 14 bases in between. Germline V lookup: CDR1 LGHNA, CDR2 YSLEER. CDR3 region: CASSQDPGRFDQPQHF. CDR3 bases: TGCGCCAGCAGCCAAGATCCAGGGAGGTTCGATCAGCCCCAGCATTTT.

The rearrangement links TRBV15 to TRBJ1-1; maybe TRBD1 (6 bases). V dropped 0 bases and J dropped 6 bases, with 14 bases sitting between them. From germline, CDR1 is LNHNV and CDR2 YYDKDF (reference sequence). The length of the CDR3 is 15 residues. The CDR3 here is CATSRDQGWGPEAFF. The CDR3 nucleotides are TGTGCCACCAGCAGAGATCAGGGGTGGGGGCCTGAAGCTTTCTTT.

V is TRBV18 and J is TRBJ2-1; the match to TRBD2 covers 10 bases. Germline CDR1 is KGHSH and CDR2 is LQKENI. Trimming at V came to 8 bases and at J to 7 bases, leaving 14 bases not matched to a gene. CDR3 length equals 16 residues. The CDR3 nucleotides read TGTGCCAGCGCCACGCCTAGCGGGAGTCATAGGAATGAGCAGTTCTTC. Translating it yields CASATPSGSHRNEQFF.

The chain combines TRBV30 with TRBJ2-2, with D possibly being TRBD1 (5 bases). Deletions cut 3 bases from V and 7 bases from J, with 18 bases between. CDR3 length: 15 amino acids. Germline V gene lookup returns CDR1 GTSNPN and CDR2 SVGIG (reference sequence). DNA for the CDR3: TGTGCCTGGAGGGATTTCAGGGTTGGGGTCGGGGAGCTGTTTTTT. It specifies CAWRDFRVGVGELFF.

The V and J genes are TRBV7-8 and TRBJ1-3, with TRBD1 matching 9 bases. This CDR3 spans 15 amino acids. The ends lost 7 bases at V and 3 bases at J; junction bases unmatched: 7. Germline CDR1 SGHVS, CDR2 FQNEAQ. CDR3 in amino acids: CASMDRGSLGNTIYF. In DNA form, the CDR3 reads TGTGCCAGCATGGACAGGGGATCCCTTGGAAACACCATATATTTT.

This clone turned up a few times. The J gene is TRBJ2-2, the V gene TRBV6-6, with a tentative D call TRBD2 (6 bases). V was pared by 4 bases and J by 4 bases, with 13 bases between. Germline V gene data show CDR1 as MNHNY and CDR2 as SVGAGI (reference sequence). The CDR3 loop spans 15 amino acids. CDR3 amino acids: CASSSPGLTTGELFF. In DNA form, the CDR3 reads TGTGCCAGCAGTTCACCGGGACTGACCACCGGGGAGCTGTTTTTT.

This clone was detected a few times. The chain recombines TRBV30 with TRBJ2-3, with 11 bases lining up with TRBD2. The germline CDR1 and CDR2 sequences are GTSNPN and SVGIG (reference sequence). The ends lost 4 bases at V and 1 base at J; junction bases unmatched: 4. The CDR3 spans 15 residues. CDR3 region: CAWISGREGTDTQYF. The CDR3 nucleotides read TGTGCCTGGATTAGCGGGAGGGAAGGCACAGATACGCAGTATTTT.

This clone was seen only a few times. This CDR3 is CASSQDSGSGNEQFF. The CDR3, as DNA: TGCGCCAGCAGCCAAGATAGCGGGAGTGGCAATGAGCAGTTCTTC. The V gene is TRBV4-3, the J gene TRBJ2-1; TRBD2 aligns across 9 bases. This CDR3 region has 15 residues. The germline V gene encodes CDR1 LGHNA and CDR2 YSLEER. The J segment lost 6 bases and the V segment lost 0 bases, leaving 3 bases of the junction unmatched.

The chain's CDR3 is CASSEYALPGTTELFF. DNA of the CDR3: TGTGCCAGCAGTGAATACGCCCTTCCCGGGACAACCGAGCTGTTTTTT. J is TRBJ2-2 and V is TRBV25-1, with D tentatively TRBD1 (6 bases). The CDR3 consists of 16 residues. Trimming stripped 0 bases from V and 11 bases from J, with 19 bases between. Germline V gene lookup returns CDR1 MGHDK and CDR2 SYGVNS.

The chain has TRBV28 and TRBJ2-1; D gene unclear. The CDR3 has 14 residues. Trimming left V 6 bases short and J 1 base short, with 10 bases between. CDR1 MDHEN and CDR2 SYDVKM come from the germline V gene. CDR3 loop: CASRPSQSYNEQFF. The CDR3 coding sequence is TGTGCCAGCAGACCCTCCCAGTCCTACAATGAGCAGTTCTTC.

This chain joins TRBV7-9 and TRBJ1-1; no clear D gene. This CDR3 spans 15 amino acids. Trimming shortened V by 3 bases and J by 10 bases, and 21 bases separated the two germline ends. Germline V gives CDR1 SEHNR, CDR2 FQNEAQ (reference sequence). This CDR3 reads CASSLGSLRDTPAFF. CDR3 nucleotides: TGTGCCAGCAGCTTGGGGAGCTTACGAGACACTCCAGCTTTCTTT.

The chain couples TRBV9 to TRBJ1-1; 7 bases align to TRBD1. CDR1 SGDLS and CDR2 YYNGEE come from the germline V gene. Trimming removed 1 base from V and 0 bases from J; junction bases left unmatched: 3. The CDR3 runs to 15 residues. The CDR3: CASSVQGGLNTEAFF. The CDR3 DNA is TGTGCCAGCAGCGTACAGGGGGGTCTGAACACTGAAGCTTTCTTT.

This chain joins TRBV7-2 and TRBJ2-1; 9 bases match TRBD1. V was pared by 1 base and J by 9 bases, with 7 bases of the junction left unmatched. The CDR3 sequence is 15 residues long. Germline lookup yields CDR1 SGHTA and CDR2 FQGNSA. As DNA, the CDR3 is TGTGCCAGCAGCTTAGGGAATGGACAGGGGATTGAGCAGTTCTTC. Translation gives CASSLGNGQGIEQFF.

The V gene is TRBV4-3, the J gene TRBJ2-5; D call uncertain. Looked up from germline, CDR1 is LGHNA and CDR2 is YSLEER. V was cut by 3 bases and J by 2 bases, with 13 bases left in between. This CDR3 is 15 amino acids long. CDR3 loop: CASSQAQGVQETQYF. The CDR3 DNA follows: TGCGCCAGCAGCCAGGCCCAAGGAGTTCAAGAGACCCAGTACTTC.

The rearrangement joins TRBV5-4 to TRBJ2-1, with D maybe TRBD2 (6 bases). V lost 5 bases to trimming and J lost 2 bases, with 14 bases between them. This CDR3 has 15 amino acids. In germline, CDR1 is SGHNT, CDR2 YYREEE (reference sequence). CDR3 in amino acids: CASSYGGIPYNEQFF. In DNA, the CDR3 is TGTGCCAGCAGTTACGGGGGAATTCCCTACAATGAGCAGTTCTTC.

This clone was observed once. V usage is TRBV9 and J usage is TRBJ2-1; 9 bases line up with TRBD2. Unmatched junction bases numbered 6, after V lost 4 bases and J lost 4 bases. The CDR3 spans 15 residues. Germline lookup yields CDR1 SGDLS and CDR2 YYNGEE. CDR3 sequence: CASSPRLAAYNEQFF. CDR3 DNA sequence: TGTGCCAGCAGCCCTCGACTAGCGGCTTACAATGAGCAGTTCTTC.

This chain links TRBV27 with TRBJ2-3, with TRBD2 matching 15 bases. The germline CDR1 and CDR2 sequences are MNHEY and SMNVEV (reference sequence). This CDR3 is built from 15 residues. Trimming took 6 bases from V and 3 from J; bases not matched to a gene: 1. The CDR3 region is CASRGTSGGTDTQYF. As DNA, the CDR3 is TGTGCCAGCAGGGGGACTAGCGGGGGGACAGATACGCAGTATTTT.

The chain has TRBV13 and TRBJ1-5; TRBD1 matches 8 bases. CDR1 and CDR2 from the germline V gene are PRHDT and FYEKMQ (reference sequence). J was trimmed by 7 bases and V by 5 bases; bases with no gene match: 7. This CDR3 region has 14 residues. The chain's CDR3 is CASSIRQGRQPQHF. CDR3 in DNA: TGTGCCAGCAGCATAAGACAGGGGCGCCAGCCCCAGCATTTT.